One and the same sample provided the 8 T cell receptor beta chains below, sequenced in a study of STAT5B mutations in CD4+ large granular lymphocyte leukemia. TCRdb's copy holds only in-frame clones and misses some; the assay was immunoSEQ multiplex PCR. The sample yields about 4,600 clones, 80% seen once. The sequenced sample consisted of PBMCs. The receptors were gathered from a man between 65 and 80 years old with CD4+ T-cell large granular lymphocyte leukemia.

The J gene is TRBJ1-1, the V gene TRBV6-4; D gene ambiguous. The germline CDR1 and CDR2 sequences are MRHNA and SNTAGT. V was cut by 4 bases and J by 4 bases, with 13 bases left in between. This CDR3 has 14 amino acids. The CDR3 protein is CASSVNGEGTEAFF. The CDR3 DNA sequence: TGTGCCAGCAGTGTTAACGGGGAGGGCACTGAAGCTTTCTTT.

The chain couples TRBV7-6 to TRBJ2-5; 9 bases are shared with TRBD1. This CDR3 has 15 residues. Trimming removed 5 bases from V and 5 bases from J; junction bases left unmatched: 9. The germline gives CDR1 SGHVS, CDR2 FNYEAQ. This chain's CDR3 is CASSVTQGAGETQYF. In DNA form, the CDR3 reads TGTGCCAGCAGCGTCACACAGGGGGCCGGGGAGACCCAGTACTTC.

This chain uses TRBV18 with TRBJ1-3; D possibly corresponds to TRBD1 (5 bases). Germline CDR1 and CDR2: KGHSH and LQKENI. With 2 bases removed from V and 4 bases from J, the gap between germline ends came to 15 bases. The CDR3 spans 16 residues. The CDR3 DNA is TGTGCCAGCTCACCATTGGGACCCGGGGAAGGAAACACCATATATTTT. Its translation is CASSPLGPGEGNTIYF.

CDR3 DNA: TGTGCCAGCAGTGTACAGGTTAGCAATCAGCCCCAGCATTTT. Translating it yields CASSVQVSNQPQHF. V is TRBV6-1 and J is TRBJ1-5; D perhaps matches TRBD1 (5 bases). There are 14 residues in the CDR3. V shed 4 bases and J shed 0 bases, with 7 bases lying between them. CDR1 and CDR2 from the germline V gene are MNHNS and SASEGT.

This chain uses TRBV6-7 with TRBJ1-2; TRBD1 aligns across 7 bases. TRBV6-7 is sorted into the ORF group, with uncertain function. The CDR3 runs 15 residues. J lost 4 bases, V lost 3 bases, and 8 bases had no gene match. In DNA form, the CDR3 reads TGTGCCAGCAGTTATAAACCGACAGGGTTCTATGGCTACACCTTC. Translated, it gives CASSYKPTGFYGYTF.

The chain carries TRBV5-1 and TRBJ2-3, with TRBD2 matching 13 bases. The J segment lost 0 bases and the V segment lost 4 bases, leaving 5 bases of the junction unmatched. This CDR3 region has 17 residues. Germline lookup yields CDR1 SGHRS and CDR2 YFSETQ. DNA for the CDR3: TGCGCCAGCAGCGCGCTGACTAGCGGGGGGAGCACAGATACGCAGTATTTT. Translation gives CASSALTSGGSTDTQYF.

This rearrangement joins TRBV7-7 to TRBJ2-5, with D maybe TRBD2 (6 bases). The J call may be faulty, since TRBJ2-7 better matches the DNA end. The germline V gene encodes CDR1 SSHAT and CDR2 FNYEAQ (reference sequence). The CDR3 is made up of 15 amino acids. The CDR3 loop is CASSLRYAGSDEQYF. CDR3 nucleotide sequence: TGTGCCAGCAGCCTCCGTTATGCCGGGAGCGACGAGCAGTACTTC.

The rearrangement links TRBV7-2 to TRBJ2-2; D possibly corresponds to TRBD2 (5 bases). Germline CDR1 and CDR2: SGHTA and FQGNSA. V lost 1 base to trimming and J lost 0 bases, with 6 bases between them. CDR3 size: 15 residues. The CDR3 region is CASSLGLSNTGELFF. The CDR3 coding sequence is TGTGCCAGCAGCTTAGGACTATCGAACACCGGGGAGCTGTTTTTT.